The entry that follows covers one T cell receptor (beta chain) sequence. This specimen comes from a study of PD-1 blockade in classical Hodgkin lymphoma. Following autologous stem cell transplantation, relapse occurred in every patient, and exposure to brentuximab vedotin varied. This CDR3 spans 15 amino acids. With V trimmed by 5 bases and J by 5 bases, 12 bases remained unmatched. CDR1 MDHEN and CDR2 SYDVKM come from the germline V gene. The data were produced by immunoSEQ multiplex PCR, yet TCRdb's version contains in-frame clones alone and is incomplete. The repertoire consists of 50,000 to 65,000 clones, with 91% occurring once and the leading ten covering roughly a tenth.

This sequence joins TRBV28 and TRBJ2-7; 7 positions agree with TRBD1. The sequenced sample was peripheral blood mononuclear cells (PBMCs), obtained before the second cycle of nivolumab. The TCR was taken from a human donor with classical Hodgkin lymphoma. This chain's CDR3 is CASSPFDRVSDEQYF. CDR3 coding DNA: TGTGCCAGCAGTCCGTTCGACAGGGTAAGCGACGAGCAGTACTTC.